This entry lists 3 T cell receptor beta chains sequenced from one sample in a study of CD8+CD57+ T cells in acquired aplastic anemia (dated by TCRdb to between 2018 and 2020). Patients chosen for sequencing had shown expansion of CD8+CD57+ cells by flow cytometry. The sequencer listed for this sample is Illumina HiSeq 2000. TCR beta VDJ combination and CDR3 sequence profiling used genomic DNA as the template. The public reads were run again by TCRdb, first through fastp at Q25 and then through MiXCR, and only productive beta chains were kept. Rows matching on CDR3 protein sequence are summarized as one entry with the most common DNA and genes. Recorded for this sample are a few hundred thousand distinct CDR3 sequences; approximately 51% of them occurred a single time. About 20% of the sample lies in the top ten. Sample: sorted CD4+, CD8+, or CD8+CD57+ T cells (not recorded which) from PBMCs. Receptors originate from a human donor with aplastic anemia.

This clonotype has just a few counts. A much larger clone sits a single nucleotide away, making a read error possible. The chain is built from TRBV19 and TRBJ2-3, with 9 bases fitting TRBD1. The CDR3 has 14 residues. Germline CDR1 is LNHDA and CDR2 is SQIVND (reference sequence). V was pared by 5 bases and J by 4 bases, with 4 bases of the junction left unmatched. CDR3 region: CASSSGQGADTQYF. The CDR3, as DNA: TGTGCCAGTAGTTCGGGACAGGGCGCAGATACGCAGTATTTT.

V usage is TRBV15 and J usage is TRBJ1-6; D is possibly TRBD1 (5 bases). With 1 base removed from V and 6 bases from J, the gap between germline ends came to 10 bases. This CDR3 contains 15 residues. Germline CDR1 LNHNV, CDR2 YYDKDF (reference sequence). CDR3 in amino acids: CATSRGRAGNSPLHF. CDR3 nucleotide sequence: TGTGCCACCAGCAGAGGCAGGGCAGGTAATTCACCCCTCCACTTT.

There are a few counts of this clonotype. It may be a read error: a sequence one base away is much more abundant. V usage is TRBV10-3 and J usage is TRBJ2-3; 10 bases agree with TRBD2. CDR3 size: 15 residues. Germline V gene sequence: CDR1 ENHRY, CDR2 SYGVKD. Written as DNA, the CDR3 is TGTGCCGTCAGCCAACTAGCGGGGAACACAGATACGCAGTATTTT. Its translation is CAVSQLAGNTDTQYF.